The clone carrying this T cell receptor (beta chain) was seen many times. The data are from a study of T cells in Graves' hyperthyroidism and ophthalmopathy. Study summary: The authors collected peripheral blood at initial diagnosis, before any treatment.

Those patients with uncontrolled infection, other autoimmune disease, pregnancy or lactation were excluded. Ahead of any ophthalmopathy symptoms, the blood sample was obtained at the first diagnosis of hyperthyroidism. Researchers took RNA transcripts and amplified the TCR beta CDR3 regions from them. TCR CDR3 underwent first-round RT-PCR with the HTBI primer set. One entry per CDR3 protein, called by TCRdb with MiXCR from the multiplex PCR reads. In the table there are a few hundred thousand distinct CDR3 sequences, roughly 13% of which are singletons. V shed 6 bases and J shed 0 bases, with 12 bases lying between them. This CDR3 has 16 amino acids. Germline CDR1 is MNHNS and CDR2 is SASEGT.

The TCR comes from a man between 25 and 39 years old with Graves' hyperthyroidism that later progressed to Graves' ophthalmopathy. This rearrangement joins TRBV6-1 to TRBJ1-6; unclear D gene. Input material: blood. The CDR3 nucleotides read TGTGCCAGCAGCCCCGCGCAGAGCTCCTATAATTCACCCCTCCACTTT. It translates to CASSPAQSSYNSPLHF.